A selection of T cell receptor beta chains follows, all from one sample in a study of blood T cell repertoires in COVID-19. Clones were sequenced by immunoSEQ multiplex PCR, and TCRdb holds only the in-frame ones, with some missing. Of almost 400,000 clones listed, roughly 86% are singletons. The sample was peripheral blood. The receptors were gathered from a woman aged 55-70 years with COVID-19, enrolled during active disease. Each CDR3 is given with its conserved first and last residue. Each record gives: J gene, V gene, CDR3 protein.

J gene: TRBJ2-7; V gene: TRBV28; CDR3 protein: CASSLTRGGPYEQYF
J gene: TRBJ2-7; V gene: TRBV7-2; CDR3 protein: CASSLVGGVLAEQYF
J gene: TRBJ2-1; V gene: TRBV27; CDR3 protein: CASSVIGGGANEQFF
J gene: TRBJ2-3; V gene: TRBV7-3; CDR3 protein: CASSLAGGTDTQYF
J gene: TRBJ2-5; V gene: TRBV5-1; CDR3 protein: CASSLFAQAETQYF
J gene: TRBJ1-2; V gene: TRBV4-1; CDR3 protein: CASSQDRADGYTF
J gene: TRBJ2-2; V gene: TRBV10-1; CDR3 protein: CASSEEDKGTGELFF
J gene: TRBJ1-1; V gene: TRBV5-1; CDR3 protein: CASSYKPGGGGTEAFF
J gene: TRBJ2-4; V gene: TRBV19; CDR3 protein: CASSIVGGLHRYF
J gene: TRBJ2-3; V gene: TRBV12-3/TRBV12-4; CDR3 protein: CASSLSEDTQYF
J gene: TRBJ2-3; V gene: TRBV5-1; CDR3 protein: CASSLGQGVDTQYF
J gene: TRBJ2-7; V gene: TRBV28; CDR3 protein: CASKVAGASEYEQYF
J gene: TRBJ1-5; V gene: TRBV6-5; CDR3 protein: CASSPTGTKNQPQHF
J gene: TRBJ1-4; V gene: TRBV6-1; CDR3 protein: CASSDLGTGDEKLFF
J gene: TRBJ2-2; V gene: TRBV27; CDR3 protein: CASSEDWYTNTGELFF
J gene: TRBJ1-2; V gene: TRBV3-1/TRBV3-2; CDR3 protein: CASSAPLGQAGRGYTF
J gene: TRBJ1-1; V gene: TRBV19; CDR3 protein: CASKSQGNTEAFF
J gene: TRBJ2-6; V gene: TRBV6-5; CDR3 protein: CASALAGANVLTF
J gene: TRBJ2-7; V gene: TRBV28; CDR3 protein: CASSLGGSLSYEQYF
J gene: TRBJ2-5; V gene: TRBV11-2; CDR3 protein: CASSLTWGQLQETQYF
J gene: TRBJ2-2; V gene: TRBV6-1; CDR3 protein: CASSELRSFTGELFF
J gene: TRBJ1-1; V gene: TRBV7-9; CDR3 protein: CASSLAPWNTEAFF
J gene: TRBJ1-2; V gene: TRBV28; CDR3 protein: CASSLGGVFYGYTF
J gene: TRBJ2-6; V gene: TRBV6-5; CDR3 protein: CASNPGVSGANVLTF
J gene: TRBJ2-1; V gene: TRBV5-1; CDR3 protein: CASQTGKARGGEQFF
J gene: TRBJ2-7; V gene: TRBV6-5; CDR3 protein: CASGPEGTKQYF
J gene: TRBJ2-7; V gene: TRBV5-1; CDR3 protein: CASSPGLAGGFYEQYF
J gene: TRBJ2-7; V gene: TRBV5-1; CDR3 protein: CASSLGGTSSYEQYF
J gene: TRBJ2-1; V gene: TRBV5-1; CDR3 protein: CASSLAGTRSYNEQFF
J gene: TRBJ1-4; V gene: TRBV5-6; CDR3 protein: CASSLWVGDSEKLFF
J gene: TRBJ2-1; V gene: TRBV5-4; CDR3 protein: CASSFGGGASYNEQFF
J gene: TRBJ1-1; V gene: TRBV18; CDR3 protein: CASSPYSGGTEAFF
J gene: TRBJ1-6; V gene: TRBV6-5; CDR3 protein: CASRVDTAHTPLHF
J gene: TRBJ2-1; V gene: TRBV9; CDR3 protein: CASSVMERGGLNEQFF
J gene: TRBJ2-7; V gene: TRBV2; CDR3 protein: CASRGTGGLKYF
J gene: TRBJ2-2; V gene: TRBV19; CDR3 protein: CASSPRKDGELFF
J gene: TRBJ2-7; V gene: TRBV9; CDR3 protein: CASARGGGAGEQYF
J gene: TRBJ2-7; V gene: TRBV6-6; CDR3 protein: CASSYGGYGEQYF
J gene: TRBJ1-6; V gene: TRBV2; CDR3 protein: CASSDGRSSYNSPLHF
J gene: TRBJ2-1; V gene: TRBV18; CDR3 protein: CASSPRGDEQFF
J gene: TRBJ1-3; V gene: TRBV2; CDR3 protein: CASSPGPRGGNTIYF
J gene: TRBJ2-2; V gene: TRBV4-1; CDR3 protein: CASSQGLFSGGRNTGELFF
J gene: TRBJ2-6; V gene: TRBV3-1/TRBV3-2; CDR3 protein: CASSLRDRGVRSGANVLTF
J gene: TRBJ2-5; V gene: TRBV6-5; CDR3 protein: CASSYRPTGPRTQYF
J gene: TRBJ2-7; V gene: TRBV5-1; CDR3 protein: CASSDGLATYEQYF
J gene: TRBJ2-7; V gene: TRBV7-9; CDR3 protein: CASSLAGSSYEQYF
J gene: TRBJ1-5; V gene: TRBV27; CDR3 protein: CASSTQGARQPQHF
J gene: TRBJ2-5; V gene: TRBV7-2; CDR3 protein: CASSLGLRTAGGETQYF
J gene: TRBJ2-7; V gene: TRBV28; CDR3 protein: CASTPSLVVYEQYF
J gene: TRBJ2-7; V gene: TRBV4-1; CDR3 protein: CASSQGLGTKAYEQYF
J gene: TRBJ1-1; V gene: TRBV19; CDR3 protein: CATQTAPTGTEAFF
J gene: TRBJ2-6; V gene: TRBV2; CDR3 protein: CASSESGQAGANVLTF
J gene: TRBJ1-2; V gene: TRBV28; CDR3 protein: CASSRSPSGGYTF
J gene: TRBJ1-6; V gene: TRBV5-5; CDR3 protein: CASSLKGDSPLHF